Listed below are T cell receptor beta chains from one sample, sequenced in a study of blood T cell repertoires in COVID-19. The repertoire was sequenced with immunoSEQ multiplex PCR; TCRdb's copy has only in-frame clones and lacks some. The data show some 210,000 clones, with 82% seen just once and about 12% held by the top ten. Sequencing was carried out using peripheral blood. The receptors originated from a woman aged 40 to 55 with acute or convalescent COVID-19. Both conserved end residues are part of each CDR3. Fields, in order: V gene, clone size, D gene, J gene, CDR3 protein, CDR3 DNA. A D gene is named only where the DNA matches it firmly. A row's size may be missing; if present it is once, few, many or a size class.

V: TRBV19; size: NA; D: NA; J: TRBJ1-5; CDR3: CASKEGPGNQPQHF; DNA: TGTGCCAGTAAGGAGGGCCCTGGCAATCAGCCCCAGCATTTT
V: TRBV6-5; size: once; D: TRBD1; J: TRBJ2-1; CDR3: CASRPIGQGREQFF; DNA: TGTGCCAGCAGGCCCATTGGACAGGGAAGGGAGCAGTTCTTC
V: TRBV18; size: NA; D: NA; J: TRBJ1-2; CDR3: CASSPNTLVSGYTF; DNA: TGTGCCAGCTCACCAAACACCCTCGTGTCGGGCTACACCTTC
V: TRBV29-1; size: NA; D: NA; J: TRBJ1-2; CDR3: CSAVNREGHYGYTF; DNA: TGCAGCGCTGTAAACAGGGAGGGTCACTATGGCTACACCTTC
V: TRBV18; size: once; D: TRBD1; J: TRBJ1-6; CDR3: CASSPSGDRGGSPLHF; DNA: TGTGCCAGCTCACCGAGTGGGGACAGGGGGGGTTCACCCCTCCACTTT
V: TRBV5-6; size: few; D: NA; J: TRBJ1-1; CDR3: CASSFPGEMNTEAFF; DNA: TGTGCCAGCAGCTTCCCGGGGGAAATGAACACTGAAGCTTTCTTT
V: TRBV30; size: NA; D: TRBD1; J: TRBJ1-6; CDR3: CACSGQFNSPLHF; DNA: TGTGCCTGCTCGGGACAGTTCAATTCACCCCTCCACTTT
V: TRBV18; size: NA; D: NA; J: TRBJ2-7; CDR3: CASSSGVGDEQYF; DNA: TGTGCCAGCTCTTCCGGGGTAGGAGACGAGCAGTACTTC
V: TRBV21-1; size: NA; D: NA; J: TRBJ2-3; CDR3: CARTRGYF; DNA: TGTGCCAGAACCCGGGGGTATTTT
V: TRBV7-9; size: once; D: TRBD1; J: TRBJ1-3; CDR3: CASSLRDRVNTIYF; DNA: TGTGCCAGCAGCTTGAGGGACAGGGTTAACACCATATATTTT
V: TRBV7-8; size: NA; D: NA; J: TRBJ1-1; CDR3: CASSLVRWGLGEAFF; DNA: TGTGCCAGCAGCTTAGTTAGATGGGGGCTCGGTGAAGCTTTCTTT
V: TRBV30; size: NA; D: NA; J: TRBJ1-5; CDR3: CAWSAGVGQPQHF; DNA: TGTGCCTGGAGTGCAGGGGTCGGTCAGCCCCAGCATTTT
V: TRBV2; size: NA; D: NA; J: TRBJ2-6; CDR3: CASRRQQNPGANVLTF; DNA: TGTGCCAGCAGAAGACAGCAGAATCCTGGGGCCAACGTCCTGACTTTC
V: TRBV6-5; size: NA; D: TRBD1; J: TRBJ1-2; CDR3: CASSPGGGKGGYTF; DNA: TGTGCCAGCAGCCCGGGAGGGGGCAAGGGTGGCTACACCTTC
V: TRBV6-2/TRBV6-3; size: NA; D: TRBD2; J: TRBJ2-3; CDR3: CASSPGTSGRDTQYF; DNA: TGTGCCAGCAGTCCCGGGACTAGCGGGAGAGATACGCAGTATTTT
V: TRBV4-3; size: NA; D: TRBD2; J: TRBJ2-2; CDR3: CASSLEPGLADRNTGELFF; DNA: TGCGCCAGCAGCCTTGAACCGGGACTAGCGGACCGAAACACCGGGGAGCTGTTTTTT
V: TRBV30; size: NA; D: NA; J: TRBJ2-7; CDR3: CAWSEDRPYEQYF; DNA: TGTGCCTGGAGTGAAGACAGACCCTACGAGCAGTACTTC
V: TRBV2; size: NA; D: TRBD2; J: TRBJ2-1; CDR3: CASSGELANEQFF; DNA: TGTGCCAGCAGTGGTGAACTAGCGAATGAGCAGTTCTTC
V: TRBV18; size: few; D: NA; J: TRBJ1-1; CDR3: CASSPETRGTEAFF; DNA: TGTGCCAGCTCACCTGAGACCCGGGGTACTGAAGCTTTCTTT
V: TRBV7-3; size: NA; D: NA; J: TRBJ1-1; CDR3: CASKTDQNTEAFF; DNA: TGTGCCAGCAAGACAGACCAGAACACTGAAGCTTTCTTT
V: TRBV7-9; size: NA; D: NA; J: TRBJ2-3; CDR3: CASGGTSTDTQYF; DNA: TGTGCCAGCGGCGGGACTAGCACAGATACGCAGTATTTT
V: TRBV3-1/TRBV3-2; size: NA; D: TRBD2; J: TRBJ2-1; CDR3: CASSQVGGASYNEQFF; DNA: TGTGCCAGCAGCCAGGTCGGGGGGGCCTCCTACAATGAGCAGTTCTTC
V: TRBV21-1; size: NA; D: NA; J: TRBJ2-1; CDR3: CASSKDQDRVYNEQFF; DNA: TGTGCCAGCAGCAAAGATCAGGACAGGGTTTACAATGAGCAGTTCTTC
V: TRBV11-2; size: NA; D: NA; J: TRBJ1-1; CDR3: CASSLIFNTEAFF; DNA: TGTGCCAGCAGCTTAATCTTCAACACTGAAGCTTTCTTT
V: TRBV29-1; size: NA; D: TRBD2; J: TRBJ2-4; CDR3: CSVALSGGNIQYF; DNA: TGCAGCGTCGCTCTATCGGGGGGGAACATTCAGTACTTC
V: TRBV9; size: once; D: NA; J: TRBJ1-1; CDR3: CASSKGGEKNTEAFF; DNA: TGTGCCAGCAGCAAAGGGGGGGAGAAGAACACTGAAGCTTTCTTT
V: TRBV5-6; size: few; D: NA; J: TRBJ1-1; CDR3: CASSFPRLGAGTEAFF; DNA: TGTGCCAGCAGCTTCCCCCGGCTGGGGGCCGGGACTGAAGCTTTCTTT
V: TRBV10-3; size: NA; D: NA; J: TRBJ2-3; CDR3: CAIRWEDTQYF; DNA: TGTGCCATCCGTTGGGAGGATACGCAGTATTTT
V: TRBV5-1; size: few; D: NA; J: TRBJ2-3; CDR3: CASRGRTRTDTQYF; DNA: TGCGCCAGTCGGGGGAGGACACGCACAGATACGCAGTATTTT
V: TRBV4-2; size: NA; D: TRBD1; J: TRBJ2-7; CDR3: CASSQVRDSSYEQYF; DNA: TGTGCCAGCAGCCAAGTCCGGGACAGCTCCTACGAGCAGTACTTC
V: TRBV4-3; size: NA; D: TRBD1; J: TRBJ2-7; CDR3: CASSQDRTGPSYEQYF; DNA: TGCGCCAGCAGCCAAGATCGGACAGGCCCATCCTACGAGCAGTACTTC
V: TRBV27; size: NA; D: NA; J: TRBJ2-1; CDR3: CASISGHEQFF; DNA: TGTGCCAGCATATCGGGTCATGAGCAGTTCTTC
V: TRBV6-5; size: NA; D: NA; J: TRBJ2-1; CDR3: CASRQGPYNEQFF; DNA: TGTGCCAGCAGACAGGGTCCCTACAATGAGCAGTTCTTC
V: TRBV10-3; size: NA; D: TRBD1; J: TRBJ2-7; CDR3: CATRDRGRYEQYF; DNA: TGTGCCACCCGGGACAGGGGTAGGTACGAGCAGTACTTC
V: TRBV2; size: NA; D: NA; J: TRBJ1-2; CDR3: CASSEIRGATF; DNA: TGTGCCAGCAGTGAAATTAGAGGAGCGACCTTC
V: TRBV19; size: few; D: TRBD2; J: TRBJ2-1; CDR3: CASSIGRGVNEQFF; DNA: TGTGCCAGTAGTATAGGGCGGGGGGTGAATGAGCAGTTCTTC
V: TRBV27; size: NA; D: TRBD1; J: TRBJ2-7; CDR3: CASSSLQGSYHEQYF; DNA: TGTGCCAGCAGTTCCCTACAGGGGAGTTACCACGAGCAGTACTTC
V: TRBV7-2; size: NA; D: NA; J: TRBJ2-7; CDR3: CASSLTALYEQYF; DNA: TGTGCCAGCAGCTTAACAGCCCTCTACGAGCAGTACTTC
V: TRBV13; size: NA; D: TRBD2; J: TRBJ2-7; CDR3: CASSPGRDEQYF; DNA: TGTGCCAGCAGCCCCGGGAGGGACGAGCAGTACTTC
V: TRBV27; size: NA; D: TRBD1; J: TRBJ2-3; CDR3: CASSPGTALATDTQYF; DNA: TGTGCCAGCAGTCCGGGGACAGCTTTAGCAACAGATACGCAGTATTTT
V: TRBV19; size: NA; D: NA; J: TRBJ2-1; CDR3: CASSIRGGDEQFF; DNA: TGTGCCAGTAGTATTCGGGGAGGCGATGAGCAGTTCTTC
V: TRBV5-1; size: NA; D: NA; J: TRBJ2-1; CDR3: CASSLDSGGYNEQFF; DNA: TGCGCCAGCAGCTTGGATAGCGGAGGATACAATGAGCAGTTCTTC
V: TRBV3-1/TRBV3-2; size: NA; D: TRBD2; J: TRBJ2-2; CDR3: CASSHALAGGAGELFF; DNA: TGCGCCAGCAGCCACGCCCTCGCGGGGGGGGCCGGGGAGCTGTTTTTT